This T cell receptor beta chain derives from a study of T cell responses to AZD1222 COVID-19 vaccine. The protocol was immunoSEQ multiplex PCR, while the TCRdb copy is restricted to in-frame clones and leaves out a portion. The data show about 130,000 clones, around 84% seen once. Germline CDR1 and CDR2: MNHEY and SMNVEV (reference sequence). The CDR3 runs 15 residues. V dropped 4 bases and J dropped 2 bases, with 13 bases sitting between them. The origin of this receptor is an adult in good health. This specimen consisted of peripheral blood, obtained on day 0 of AZD1222 vaccination. The chain couples TRBV27 to TRBJ2-3; TRBD1 is a possible D gene (6 bases). The chain's CDR3 is CASSSPRDNTDTQYF. The CDR3 bases are TGTGCCAGCAGTTCCCCCCGGGACAACACAGATACGCAGTATTTT.